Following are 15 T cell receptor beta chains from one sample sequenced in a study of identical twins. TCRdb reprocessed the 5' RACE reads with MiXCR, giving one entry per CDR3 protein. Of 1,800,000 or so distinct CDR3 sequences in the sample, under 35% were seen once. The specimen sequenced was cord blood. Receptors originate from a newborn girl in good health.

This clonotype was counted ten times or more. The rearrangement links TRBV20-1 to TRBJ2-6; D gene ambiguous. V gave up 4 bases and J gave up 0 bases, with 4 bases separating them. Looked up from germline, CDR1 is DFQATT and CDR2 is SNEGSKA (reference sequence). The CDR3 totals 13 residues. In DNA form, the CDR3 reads TGCAGTGCTAAGGACTCTGGGGCCAACGTCCTGACTTTC. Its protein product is CSAKDSGANVLTF.

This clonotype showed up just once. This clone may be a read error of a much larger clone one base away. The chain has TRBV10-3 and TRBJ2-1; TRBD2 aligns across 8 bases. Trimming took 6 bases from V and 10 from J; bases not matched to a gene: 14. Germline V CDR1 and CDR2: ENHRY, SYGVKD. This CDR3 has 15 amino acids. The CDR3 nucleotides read TGTGCCATCAGGAGTTCCGGGACTAGTTTCGACGAGCAGTTCTTC. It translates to CAIRSSGTSFDEQFF.

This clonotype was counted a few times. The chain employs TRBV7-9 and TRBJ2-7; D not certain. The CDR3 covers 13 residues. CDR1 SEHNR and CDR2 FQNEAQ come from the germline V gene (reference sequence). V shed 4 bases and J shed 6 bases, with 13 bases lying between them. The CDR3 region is CASSSVNSAEQYF. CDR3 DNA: TGTGCCAGCAGCTCTGTGAACAGCGCCGAGCAGTACTTC.

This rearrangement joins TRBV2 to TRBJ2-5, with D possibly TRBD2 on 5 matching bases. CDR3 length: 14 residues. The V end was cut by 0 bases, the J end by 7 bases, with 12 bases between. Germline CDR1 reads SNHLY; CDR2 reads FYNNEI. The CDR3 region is CASSEATGVRTQYF. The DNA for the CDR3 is TGTGCCAGCAGTGAAGCGACCGGGGTTCGGACCCAGTACTTC.

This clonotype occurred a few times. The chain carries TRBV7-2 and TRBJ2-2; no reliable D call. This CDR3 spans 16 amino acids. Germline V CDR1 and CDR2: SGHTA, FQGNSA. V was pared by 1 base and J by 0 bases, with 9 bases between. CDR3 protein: CASSLVPGANTGELFF. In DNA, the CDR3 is TGTGCCAGCAGCTTAGTCCCAGGCGCGAACACCGGGGAGCTGTTTTTT.

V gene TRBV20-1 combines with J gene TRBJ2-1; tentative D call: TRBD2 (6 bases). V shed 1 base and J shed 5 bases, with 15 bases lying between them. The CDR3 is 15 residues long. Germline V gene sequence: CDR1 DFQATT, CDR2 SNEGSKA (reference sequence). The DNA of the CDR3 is TGCAGTGCTAGAGTCCCGGGACTTATTGACAATGAGCAGTTCTTC. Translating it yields CSARVPGLIDNEQFF.

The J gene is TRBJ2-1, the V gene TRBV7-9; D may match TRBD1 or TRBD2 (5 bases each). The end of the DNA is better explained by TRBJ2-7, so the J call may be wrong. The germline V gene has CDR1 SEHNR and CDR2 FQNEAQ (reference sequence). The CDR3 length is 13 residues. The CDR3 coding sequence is TGTGCCAGCAGCTCTCCCCGGGGCAATGAGCAGTACTTC. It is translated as CASSSPRGNEQYF.

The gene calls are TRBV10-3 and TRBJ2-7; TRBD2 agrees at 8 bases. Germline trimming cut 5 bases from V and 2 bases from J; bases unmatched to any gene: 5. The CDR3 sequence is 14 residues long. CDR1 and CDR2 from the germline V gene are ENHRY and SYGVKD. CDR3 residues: CAISRSSGPYEQYF. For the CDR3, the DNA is TGTGCCATCAGTCGATCTAGCGGGCCCTACGAGCAGTACTTC.

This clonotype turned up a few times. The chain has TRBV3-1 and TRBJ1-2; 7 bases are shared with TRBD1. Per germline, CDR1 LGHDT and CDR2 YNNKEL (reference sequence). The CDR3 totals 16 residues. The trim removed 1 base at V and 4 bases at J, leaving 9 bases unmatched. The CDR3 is CASSQVGTVGPYGYTF. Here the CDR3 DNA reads TGTGCCAGCAGCCAAGTTGGGACAGTCGGTCCCTATGGCTACACCTTC.

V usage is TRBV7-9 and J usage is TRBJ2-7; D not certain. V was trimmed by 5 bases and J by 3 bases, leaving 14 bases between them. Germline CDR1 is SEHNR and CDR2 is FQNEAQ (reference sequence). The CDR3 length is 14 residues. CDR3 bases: TGTGCCAGCAGCCCCATGGCCCCTTACTACGAGCAGTACTTC. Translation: CASSPMAPYYEQYF.

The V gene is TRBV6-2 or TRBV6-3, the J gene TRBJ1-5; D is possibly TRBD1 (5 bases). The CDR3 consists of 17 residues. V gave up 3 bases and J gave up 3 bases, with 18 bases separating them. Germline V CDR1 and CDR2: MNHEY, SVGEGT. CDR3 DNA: TGTGCCAGCAGTTATCAACAGGACTATGGCTACAATCAGCCCCAGCATTTT. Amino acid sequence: CASSYQQDYGYNQPQHF.

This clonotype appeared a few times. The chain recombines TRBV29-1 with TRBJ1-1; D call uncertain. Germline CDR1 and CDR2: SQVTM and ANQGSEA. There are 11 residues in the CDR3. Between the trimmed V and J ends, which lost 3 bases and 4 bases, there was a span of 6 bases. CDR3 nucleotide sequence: TGCAGCGTTGATCCCAGCACTGAAGCTTTCTTT. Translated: CSVDPSTEAFF.

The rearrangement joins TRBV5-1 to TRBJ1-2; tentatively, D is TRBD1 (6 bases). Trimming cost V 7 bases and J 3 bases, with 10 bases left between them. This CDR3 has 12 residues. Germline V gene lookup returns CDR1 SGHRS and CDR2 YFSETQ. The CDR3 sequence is CASGRTDYGYTF. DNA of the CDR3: TGCGCCAGCGGAAGGACAGACTATGGCTACACCTTC.

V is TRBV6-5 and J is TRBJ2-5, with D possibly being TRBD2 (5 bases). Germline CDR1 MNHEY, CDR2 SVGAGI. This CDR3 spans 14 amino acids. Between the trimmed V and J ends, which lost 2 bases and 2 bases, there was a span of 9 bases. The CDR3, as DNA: TGTGCCAGCAGTTACCCAGGACTTCAAGAGACCCAGTACTTC. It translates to CASSYPGLQETQYF.

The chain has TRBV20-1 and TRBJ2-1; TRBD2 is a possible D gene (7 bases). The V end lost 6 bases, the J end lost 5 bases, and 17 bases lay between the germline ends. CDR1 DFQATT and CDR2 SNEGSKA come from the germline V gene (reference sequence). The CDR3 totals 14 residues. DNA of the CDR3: TGCAGTGCCACTGCGGGGGCCAACCACAATGAGCAGTTCTTC. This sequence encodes CSATAGANHNEQFF.